The rows below give T cell receptor beta chains drawn from one sample of a study of cytomegalovirus exposure and HLA in healthy donors. This table comes from immunoSEQ multiplex PCR, and its TCRdb copy is limited to in-frame clones, with some not included. The sample lists roughly 150,000 clones, more than 75% occurring once. Specimen: PBMCs. The source of these receptors is a woman between 40 and 50 years old in good health and CMV-seronegative. The CDR3 runs from the conserved cysteine through the conserved F or W. The D gene is left open where the match is weak. Not all rows give a size; the values are once, few, many and, for expanded clones, a class.

.,TRBJ2-1,once,TRBV10-3,CAISADGTTGQFF,TGTGCCATCAGTGCGGACGGGACAACGGGGCAGTTCTTC
.,TRBJ2-6,.,TRBV7-2,CASSLNQVSGANGLTF,TGTGCCAGCAGCCTCAACCAGGTCTCTGGGGCCAACGGCCTGACTTTC
.,TRBJ1-6,.,TRBV5-1,CASSLDSYSPLHF,TGCGCCAGCAGCCTGGACAGCTATTCACCCCTCCACTTT
.,TRBJ1-3,.,TRBV27,CASSHLPNSRTAYSGNTIYF,TGTGCCAGCAGCCACCTCCCTAATTCCCGGACAGCTTACTCTGGAAACACCATATATTTT
TRBD1,TRBJ1-1,.,TRBV5-1,CASSKGTGGVKDTEAFF,TGCGCCAGCAGCAAGGGGACAGGGGGCGTCAAGGACACTGAAGCTTTCTTT
TRBD2,TRBJ2-7,.,TRBV2,CASIGPLMGGEQYF,TGTGCCAGCATTGGACCCCTCATGGGGGGGGAGCAGTACTTC
.,TRBJ1-3,.,TRBV4-1,CASSQRGLSGNTIYF,TGCGCCAGCAGCCAAAGGGGACTCTCTGGAAACACCATATATTTT
.,TRBJ1-5,.,TRBV2,CASRGGLSNQPQHF,TGTGCCAGCCGAGGGGGTCTTAGCAATCAGCCCCAGCATTTT
.,TRBJ1-3,.,TRBV28,CASSTPHFSGNTIYF,TGTGCCAGCAGTACCCCCCACTTCTCTGGAAACACCATATATTTT
TRBD1,TRBJ2-3,.,TRBV4-1,CASSLRQGGTDTQYF,TGCGCCAGCAGCCTCCGACAGGGGGGCACAGATACGCAGTATTTT
.,TRBJ1-6,.,TRBV10-3,CATAGGGFYNSPLHF,TGTGCCACGGCAGGAGGAGGGTTCTATAATTCACCCCTCCACTTT
.,TRBJ2-5,few,TRBV4-1,CASSQDSPGSGGSQETQYF,TGCGCCAGCAGCCAAGATTCCCCCGGTTCAGGGGGGTCCCAAGAGACCCAGTACTTC
.,TRBJ2-1,few,TRBV7-2,CASSPFELAIHEQFF,TGTGCCAGCAGCCCATTCGAACTAGCTATCCATGAGCAGTTCTTC
TRBD2,TRBJ2-1,once,TRBV27,CASSSGGSYNEQFF,TGTGCCAGCAGTTCGGGAGGTAGCTACAATGAGCAGTTCTTC
TRBD1,TRBJ2-7,few,TRBV4-1,CASSQIQGASGYEQYF,TGCGCCAGCAGCCAAATACAGGGGGCCTCGGGCTACGAGCAGTACTTC
.,TRBJ2-1,.,TRBV11-3,CASSARLDPHNEQFF,TGTGCCAGCAGCGCCCGACTAGATCCCCACAATGAGCAGTTCTTC
.,TRBJ2-7,once,TRBV7-9,CASSSPGTGWVEQYF,TGTGCCAGCAGTTCCCCGGGAACAGGGTGGGTCGAGCAGTACTTC
.,TRBJ2-6,.,TRBV5-1,CASSLAGGSGANVLTF,TGCGCCAGCAGCTTGGCCGGCGGAAGTGGGGCCAACGTCCTGACTTTC
TRBD1,TRBJ1-2,.,TRBV25-1,CASSQGQIINYGYTF,TGTGCCAGCAGCCAGGGACAGATAATTAACTATGGCTACACCTTC
TRBD1,TRBJ1-1,.,TRBV29-1,CSGTGTVEAFF,TGCAGCGGGACCGGGACAGTTGAAGCTTTCTTT
.,TRBJ2-1,.,TRBV6-4,CASSDSRQGGGGEQFF,TGTGCCAGCAGTGACTCCAGACAGGGAGGAGGGGGGGAGCAGTTCTTC
.,TRBJ2-5,.,TRBV19,CASSMEGRETQYF,TGTGCCAGTAGTATGGAGGGTCGGGAGACCCAGTACTTC
TRBD2,TRBJ2-7,once,TRBV6-1,CASSDRFQGGGFREQYF,TGTGCCAGCAGTGACCGCTTCCAGGGCGGGGGGTTCCGCGAGCAGTACTTC
.,TRBJ1-3,.,TRBV11-2,CASSLVFRSGNTIYF,TGTGCCAGCAGCTTAGTGTTCCGCTCTGGAAACACCATATATTTT
.,TRBJ2-7,once,TRBV20-1,CSVGFRYEQYF,TGCAGTGTGGGCTTTCGATACGAGCAGTACTTC
.,TRBJ1-2,few,TRBV2,CASREPGYTF,TGTGCCAGCAGGGAGCCTGGCTACACCTTC
.,TRBJ2-1,.,TRBV15,CATSTGSGSYNEQFF,TGTGCCACCAGCACTGGGAGCGGCTCCTACAATGAGCAGTTCTTC
.,TRBJ1-1,.,TRBV2,CASSEQGNTEAFF,TGTGCCAGCAGTGAACAGGGGAACACTGAAGCTTTCTTT
TRBD1,TRBJ2-7,.,TRBV2,CASSAPGQGGEQYF,TGTGCCAGCAGCGCACCGGGACAGGGAGGCGAGCAGTACTTC
TRBD2,TRBJ2-2,.,TRBV2,CASNREAGAGELFF,TGTGCCAGCAATAGGGAAGCGGGAGCCGGGGAGCTGTTTTTT
TRBD1,TRBJ2-7,.,TRBV27,CASSLGTGYYEQYF,TGTGCCAGCAGTTTAGGGACAGGTTACTACGAGCAGTACTTC
.,TRBJ1-1,.,TRBV28,CASSLSPTPTEAFF,TGTGCCAGCAGTTTATCCCCGACACCAACTGAAGCTTTCTTT
TRBD2,TRBJ2-1,once,TRBV27,CASTAGRYNEQFF,TGTGCCAGCACAGCGGGAAGGTACAATGAGCAGTTCTTC
.,TRBJ1-4,.,TRBV30,CAWSPSLGGTGEKLFF,TGTGCCTGGAGCCCGAGTTTGGGTGGCACGGGTGAAAAACTGTTTTTT
.,TRBJ1-4,.,TRBV14,CASSLRGAGNEKLFF,TGTGCCAGCAGCCTACGCGGGGCTGGGAATGAAAAGCTGTTTTTT
TRBD2,TRBJ2-1,few,TRBV7-6,CASSLAPGLAGNNEQFF,TGTGCCAGCAGCTTAGCGCCGGGACTAGCGGGTAACAATGAGCAGTTCTTC
.,TRBJ2-7,.,TRBV2,CASRGAGPEQYF,TGTGCCAGCAGGGGCGCGGGGCCCGAGCAGTACTTC
TRBD1,TRBJ1-4,few,TRBV7-9,CASSVPGTGIEKLFF,TGTGCCAGCAGCGTCCCCGGGACAGGGATTGAAAAACTGTTTTTT
TRBD1,TRBJ2-1,few,TRBV28,CASSLRQDRGGVYNEQFF,TGTGCCAGCAGTTTGCGACAGGACAGGGGTGGGGTTTACAATGAGCAGTTCTTC
.,TRBJ2-2,.,TRBV18,CASSPTVTGELFF,TGTGCCAGCTCACCGACAGTCACCGGGGAGCTGTTTTTT
TRBD1,TRBJ1-2,few,TRBV19,CASSIGQGRNYGYTF,TGTGCCAGTAGTATCGGACAGGGTCGTAACTATGGCTACACCTTC
.,TRBJ2-1,.,TRBV7-9,CASSFYISGGTNEQFF,TGTGCCAGCAGCTTTTATATCTCGGGCGGGACGAATGAGCAGTTCTTC
TRBD2,TRBJ2-3,.,TRBV9,CASSEGLASFTDTQYF,TGTGCCAGCAGCGAGGGACTAGCGTCTTTCACAGATACGCAGTATTTT
TRBD2,TRBJ2-2,.,TRBV2,CASSGREGPSAELFF,TGTGCCAGCAGTGGGCGGGAGGGCCCGTCCGCGGAGCTGTTTTTT
.,TRBJ1-6,.,TRBV6-5,CASQVSSYNSPLHF,TGTGCCAGCCAAGTTAGCTCCTATAATTCACCCCTCCACTTT
.,TRBJ1-3,once,TRBV15,CATSRDLIGGASGNTIYF,TGTGCCACCAGCAGAGATCTAATAGGGGGGGCTTCTGGAAACACCATATATTTT
.,TRBJ1-5,few,TRBV6-1,CASSAGFVQPQHF,TGTGCCAGCAGTGCGGGGTTCGTGCAGCCCCAGCATTTT
.,TRBJ1-1,.,TRBV6-7,CASTHGTEAFF,TGTGCCAGCACCCACGGGACTGAAGCTTTCTTT
.,TRBJ2-4,once,TRBV14,CASSRGAYKNIQYF,TGTGCCAGCAGCCGCGGGGCCTACAAAAACATTCAGTACTTC
.,TRBJ2-1,.,TRBV7-9,CASSLPGSYNEQFF,TGTGCCAGCAGTCTGCCGGGGTCCTACAATGAGCAGTTCTTC
TRBD2,TRBJ2-1,once,TRBV19,CASKPGTSVYNEQFF,TGTGCCAGTAAACCGGGGACTAGCGTTTACAATGAGCAGTTCTTC
.,TRBJ2-1,.,TRBV7-6,CASSLGGPSSYNEQFF,TGTGCCAGCAGCTTGGGGGGGCCGAGCTCCTACAATGAGCAGTTCTTC
TRBD1,TRBJ2-7,.,TRBV7-2,CASSIRGQGAISYEQYF,TGTGCCAGCAGCATACGAGGACAGGGGGCTATCTCCTACGAGCAGTACTTC
.,TRBJ2-5,few,TRBV12-5,CASGTGTTVGTQYF,TGTGCTAGTGGTACCGGGACAACGGTTGGGACCCAGTACTTC
.,TRBJ2-4,.,TRBV5-6,CASSLRQAKNSQYF,TGTGCCAGCAGCTTGCGGCAAGCCAAAAACAGTCAGTACTTC
TRBD2,TRBJ2-2,.,TRBV5-1,CASSLVFGLANTGELFF,TGCGCCAGCAGCTTGGTATTTGGACTAGCGAACACCGGGGAGCTGTTTTTT